The next 15 T cell receptor beta chains were all read from a single sample in a study of CD8+ T cells in alopecia areata. cDNA prepared by RNA extraction and subsequent reverse transcription served as the template for sequencing. Assay used: immunoSEQ multiplex PCR; TCRdb lists only in-frame clones, some missing. The data show some 200,000 clones, approximately 56% seen once. This specimen consisted of CD4+ T cells sorted from blood, obtained at week 0. The receptors here all came from a human donor with alopecia areata.

Here the CDR3 reads CASSLNRGLGYNEQFF. DNA for the CDR3: TGTGCCAGCAGTTTAAATCGGGGGCTGGGGTACAATGAGCAGTTCTTC. The rearrangement joins TRBV27 to TRBJ2-1, with D perhaps TRBD1 or TRBD2 (6 bases each). Trimming left V 2 bases short and J 4 bases short, with 15 bases between. CDR1 and CDR2 (germline): MNHEY, SMNVEV (reference sequence). The CDR3 spans 16 residues.

The V call is TRBV30, the J call TRBJ1-5, with D possibly being TRBD1 (6 bases). Germline V lookup: CDR1 GTSNPN, CDR2 SVGIG (reference sequence). Trimming removed 1 base at V and 3 bases at J, with 13 bases between. This CDR3 has 15 residues. The CDR3 here is CAWSGSGVSNQPQHF. The CDR3 DNA is TGTGCCTGGAGTGGGTCAGGGGTATCCAATCAGCCCCAGCATTTT.

The chain employs TRBV6-5 and TRBJ1-1; 7 bases are a match to TRBD1. The J segment lost 9 bases and the V segment lost 3 bases, leaving 10 bases of the junction unmatched. Per the germline V gene, CDR1 is MNHEY and CDR2 is SVGAGI. The CDR3 runs to 14 residues. In DNA, the CDR3 is TGTGCCAGCAGTTATGGGTCGACAGGGTCTAAAGCTTTCTTT. Protein product: CASSYGSTGSKAFF.

CDR3 region: CAWSRGGNEQFF. The CDR3 DNA sequence: TGTGCCTGGAGCCGGGGGGGCAATGAGCAGTTCTTC. The chain is built from TRBV30 and TRBJ2-1, with TRBD2 matching over 8 bases. The ends lost 3 bases at V and 6 bases at J; junction bases unmatched: 1. This CDR3 spans 12 amino acids. Germline V lookup: CDR1 GTSNPN, CDR2 SVGIG (reference sequence).

The V gene is TRBV29-1, the J gene TRBJ1-5; 11 nucleotides agree with TRBD1. V was clipped by 6 bases and J by 6 bases; unmatched bases: 4. Germline lookup yields CDR1 SQVTM and CDR2 ANQGSEA. The CDR3 totals 13 residues. For the CDR3, the DNA is TGCAGCGTAACCGGGACAGGGGGTCAGCCCCAGCATTTT. It specifies CSVTGTGGQPQHF. Looking up the rest from reference TRBV29-1 and TRBJ1-5 gives the full variable domain: SAVISQKPSRDICQRGTSLTIQCQVDSQVTMMFWYRQQPGQSLTLIATANQGSEATYESGFVIDKFPISRPNLTFSTLTVSNMSPEDSSIYLCSVTGTGGQPQHFGDGTRLSIL.

This clone occurred a few times. The chain links TRBV2 to TRBJ1-2; TRBD1 might be the D (5 bases). V shed 7 bases and J shed 7 bases, with 16 bases lying between them. CDR1 and CDR2 from the germline V gene are SNHLY and FYNNEI. The CDR3 length is 13 residues. CDR3 sequence (DNA): TGTGCCAGCATCGAGGGGCAGGGTAGTGGCTACACCTTC. Its protein is CASIEGQGSGYTF.

The rearrangement links TRBV11-3 to TRBJ2-6; 9 nucleotides align to TRBD1. J was trimmed by 1 base and V by 4 bases; bases with no gene match: 5. The germline V gene has CDR1 SGHNT and CDR2 YENEEA. This CDR3 spans 17 amino acids. The chain's CDR3 is CASSSDRGSSGANVLTF. The CDR3 coding sequence is TGTGCCAGCAGCTCGGACAGGGGTTCGTCTGGGGCCAACGTCCTGACTTTC.

This clone was picked up a small number of times. The rearrangement links TRBV29-1 to TRBJ2-7, with D perhaps matching TRBD1 (6 bases). Germline CDR1 is SQVTM and CDR2 is ANQGSEA. With 7 bases removed from V and 2 bases from J, the gap between germline ends came to 18 bases. The CDR3 extends over 14 amino acids. The CDR3 DNA sequence: TGCAGCGCTGCGATAAACAGGGCCACCTACGAGCAGTACTTC. Its protein is CSAAINRATYEQYF.

This clone was seen a few times. V gene TRBV5-1 combines with J gene TRBJ2-7; 7 nucleotides line up with TRBD2. The CDR3 is 13 amino acids. V dropped 2 bases and J dropped 1; count of bases not matched to a gene: 0. From germline, CDR1 is SGHRS and CDR2 YFSETQ. The CDR3 spells CASSLLASYEQYF. In nucleotides, the CDR3 is TGCGCCAGCAGCTTACTAGCGTCCTACGAGCAGTACTTC.

In its sample, this clone was seen a few times. This chain joins TRBV30 and TRBJ2-5, with 8 bases fitting TRBD2. V shed 2 bases and J 2 bases; nucleotides not matched to a gene: 4. Germline V lookup: CDR1 GTSNPN, CDR2 SVGIG (reference sequence). The CDR3 totals 14 residues. DNA for the CDR3: TGTGCCTGGAGTATAACTAGCGGACAAGAGACCCAGTACTTC. Its translation is CAWSITSGQETQYF.

As regards this clone: The sample has other DNA sequences that encode this CDR3 too. This sequence joins TRBV30 and TRBJ1-5; D gene ambiguous. Germline V lookup: CDR1 GTSNPN, CDR2 SVGIG (reference sequence). The V gene lost 0 bases and the J gene lost 1 base, with 4 bases spanning the gap. The CDR3 totals 13 residues. CDR3 in amino acids: CAWSVRSNQPQHF. CDR3 DNA sequence: TGTGCCTGGAGTGTAAGGAGCAATCAGCCCCAGCATTTT.

This clone appeared a few times. The chain uses TRBV10-2 and TRBJ2-1; D is possibly TRBD1 or TRBD2 (6 bases each). The germline V gene has CDR1 WSHSY and CDR2 SAAADI. The CDR3 sequence is 15 residues long. V lost 2 bases and J lost 4, with 12 bases in between. Here the CDR3 reads CASSEVRGRYNEQFF. DNA of the CDR3: TGCGCCAGCAGTGAGGTACGGGGGCGATACAATGAGCAGTTCTTC.

The chain links TRBV2 to TRBJ1-5, with D maybe TRBD1 (6 bases). The CDR3 covers 16 residues. Germline-derived CDR1 and CDR2 are SNHLY and FYNNEI. The germline V and J ends were trimmed by 3 bases and 4 bases, with 16 bases remaining between them. CDR3 in DNA: TGTGCCAGCAGTGATTTTCAGGGGAAGGTTAATCAGCCCCAGCATTTT. This sequence encodes CASSDFQGKVNQPQHF.

The chain is built from TRBV6-1 and TRBJ1-1; no reliable D call. V was pared by 3 bases and J by 3 bases, with 14 bases between. Per germline, CDR1 MNHNS and CDR2 SASEGT. This CDR3 spans 15 amino acids. The CDR3 DNA reads TGTGCCAGCAGTGACCCCCAAGGGTGGTACACTGAAGCTTTCTTT. As protein: CASSDPQGWYTEAFF.

The chain links TRBV30 to TRBJ2-6, with D tentatively TRBD1 or TRBD2 (5 bases each). Germline V gene lookup returns CDR1 GTSNPN and CDR2 SVGIG (reference sequence). The CDR3 loop spans 14 amino acids. V shed 4 bases and J shed 2 bases, with 9 bases lying between them. The CDR3 sequence: CAWIEGTGANVLTF. CDR3 DNA sequence: TGTGCCTGGATCGAGGGGACTGGGGCCAACGTCCTGACTTTC.